This T cell receptor beta chain is from a study of T cells expressing NK-cell markers. Study overall: Repertoire data for TCR beta were derived from sorted T cells (CD3+CD56+NKG2C+, CD3+CD56+NKG2C- and CD3+CD56-NKG2C+).

On this clonotype itself: As yet, its antigen is unknown.

5'RACE template switching with UMIs produced the TCR beta cDNA. TCRdb reprocessed the 5' RACE reads, with one entry per CDR3 protein and no DNA. The sample features about 150,000 distinct CDR3 sequences, with around 20% in its top ten. Germline V gene sequence: CDR1 SNHLY, CDR2 FYNNEI. CDR3 size: 15 residues. Study conclusions and caveats: The dominant NKG2C+ clonotypes represented about 1.0-7.0% of CD8+ T cells in six donors.

The sample was blood T cells: a sorted CD56 or NKG2C T cell subset, CD4+ or CD8+ T cells, or bulk PBMC T cells (not recorded which). The chain joins TRBV2 to TRBJ2-4; as DNA is missing, the TRBD2 call by TCRdb cannot be tested. The receptor was isolated from a man aged 18 to 69 in good health. CDR3 in amino acids: CASRHRTSGENIQYF. Based on the CDR3 plus reference TRBV2 and TRBJ2-4, the full variable domain is EPEVTQTPSHQVTQMGQEVILRCVPISNHLYFYWYRQILGQKVEFLVSFYNNEISEKSEIFDDQFSVERPDGSNFTLKIRSTKLEDSAMYFCASRHRTSGENIQYFGAGTRLSVL.